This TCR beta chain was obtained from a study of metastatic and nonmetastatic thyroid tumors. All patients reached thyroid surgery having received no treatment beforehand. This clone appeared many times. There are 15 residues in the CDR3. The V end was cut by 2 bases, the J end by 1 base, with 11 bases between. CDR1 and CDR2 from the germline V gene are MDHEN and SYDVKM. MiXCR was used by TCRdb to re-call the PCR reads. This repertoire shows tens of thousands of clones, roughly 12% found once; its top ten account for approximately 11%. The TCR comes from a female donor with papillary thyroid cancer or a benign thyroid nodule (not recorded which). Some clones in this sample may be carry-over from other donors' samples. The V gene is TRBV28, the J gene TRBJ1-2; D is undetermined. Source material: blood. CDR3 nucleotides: TGTGCCAGCAGTTTACGGGGTTCGTATAACTATGGCTACACCTTC. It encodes CASSLRGSYNYGYTF.